These T cell receptor beta chains were read from a single sample in a study of shared clonotypes between healthy human individuals. Assay: immunoSEQ multiplex PCR; the TCRdb copy retains only in-frame clones and omits some. There are nearly 600,000 clones in the sample; around 95% occur only once, and 0.1% to 0.11% lies in the top ten. The sample consisted of naive CD8+ T cells sorted from blood. These receptors were obtained from a woman in her thirties in good health. Each CDR3 is given with its conserved first and last residue. Each record gives: D gene, clone size, J gene, V gene, CDR3 DNA, CDR3 protein. D genes are given only for firm matches. Part of the rows lack a size; the others show once, few, many or a class for expanded clones.

>TRBD2|.|TRBJ2-1|TRBV6-4
TGTGCCAGCAGGAAGACTAGCGGGAGCTATGAGCAGTTCTTC
CASRKTSGSYEQFF
>.|.|TRBJ1-1|TRBV28
TGTGCCAGCAGTTTGCGTGGGGGGCGCTTCGCTGAAGCTTTCTTT
CASSLRGGRFAEAFF
>.|.|TRBJ1-2|TRBV19
TGTGCCAGTAGTATATGGGGAGCCTATGGCTACACCTTC
CASSIWGAYGYTF
>TRBD2|.|TRBJ2-3|TRBV7-8
TGTGCCAGCAGCCGTAGAGCGGGAGGGCCAAATACGCAGTATTTT
CASSRRAGGPNTQYF
>TRBD2|.|TRBJ2-1|TRBV5-6
TGTGCCAGCAGCTGGGGACTAGCGGGAGGTAGTGAGCAGTTCTTC
CASSWGLAGGSEQFF
>.|.|TRBJ2-3|TRBV27
TGTGCCAGCAGTAGCAGGGGGGCCGGCACAGATACGCAGTATTTT
CASSSRGAGTDTQYF
>.|.|TRBJ2-2|TRBV5-1
TGCGCCAGCAGCTTGGGCAACCCCGGGGAGCTGTTTTTT
CASSLGNPGELFF
>.|.|TRBJ2-7|TRBV23-1
TGCGCCAGCAGAGGAGCCACTACATACGAGCAGTACTTC
CASRGATTYEQYF
>TRBD2|.|TRBJ2-5|TRBV13
TGTGCCAGCAGCTTAGGCCTAGCGGGGGGCGGGCAAGAGACCCAGTACTTC
CASSLGLAGGGQETQYF
>TRBD2|.|TRBJ2-2|TRBV7-9
TGTGCCAGCGGACTTCGGAGCGGGAGAGGGGACACCGGGGAGCTGTTTTTT
CASGLRSGRGDTGELFF
>TRBD1|.|TRBJ2-1|TRBV28
TGTGCCAGCAGCCCTCGGGACAGGGTGTGTGGCAATGAGCAGTTCTTC
CASSPRDRVCGNEQFF
>.|.|TRBJ2-3|TRBV6-5
TGTGCCTGGGAACAGCGGAGCACAGATACGCAGTATTTT
CAWEQRSTDTQYF
>TRBD2|.|TRBJ2-1|TRBV5-4
TGTGCCAGCAGCTTGGTAGCGGGGGTGTACAATGAGCAGTTCTTC
CASSLVAGVYNEQFF
>.|.|TRBJ1-5|TRBV4-2
TGTGCCAGCAGTGCAGGAACCGAGGGGAATCAGCCCCAGCATTTT
CASSAGTEGNQPQHF
>.|once|TRBJ2-1|TRBV7-9
TGTGCCAGCAGCCTGGTGGGGCGGGCGGAGTTCTTC
CASSLVGRAEFF
>.|.|TRBJ2-1|TRBV6-1
TGTGCCAGCAGTGAAGCTTGGCTAGCTGCAGATGAGCAGTTCTTC
CASSEAWLAADEQFF
>.|.|TRBJ2-7|TRBV29-1
TGCAGCGTTTATGGGGGGAGCTTAGGCGAGCAGTACTTC
CSVYGGSLGEQYF
>TRBD2|.|TRBJ2-1|TRBV29-1
TGCAGCGTTGATCGCGGGAGTGGAGACAATGAGCAGTTCTTC
CSVDRGSGDNEQFF
>.|.|TRBJ2-1|TRBV27
TGTGCCAGCAGTTTGAGGGGAAATGAGCAGTTCTTC
CASSLRGNEQFF
>TRBD1|.|TRBJ2-7|TRBV7-9
TGTGCCAGCAACTCCGACAGGGGATACTACGAGCAGTACTTC
CASNSDRGYYEQYF
>TRBD1|.|TRBJ2-5|TRBV7-9
TGTGCCAGCAGCTTACCAGGACAGGGGGGTATCTGGGAGACCCAGTACTTC
CASSLPGQGGIWETQYF
>TRBD2|.|TRBJ2-7|TRBV4-2
TGTGCCAGCAGCCAAGATATTTGGTTCACTAGCGAACACTACGAGCAGTACTTC
CASSQDIWFTSEHYEQYF
>.|.|TRBJ2-7|TRBV7-9
TGTGCCAGCAGCTTAGAAGGAGACGAGCAGTACTTC
CASSLEGDEQYF
>.|.|TRBJ2-2|TRBV9
TGTGCCAGCAGCGTTGGGGGAGGCACCGGGGAGCTGTTTTTT
CASSVGGGTGELFF
>TRBD2|.|TRBJ2-1|TRBV11-2
TGTGCCAGCAGCCGGACTAGCGAGCCAGTCAATGAGCAGTTCTTC
CASSRTSEPVNEQFF
>.|.|TRBJ1-5|TRBV19
TGTGCCAGTACGGCACAACCTGGGTGGGGCAATCAGCCCCAGCATTTT
CASTAQPGWGNQPQHF
>TRBD1|.|TRBJ2-7|TRBV5-6
TGTGCCAGCAGCTTGTGGGTCTCAGGACAGGCTAACTACGAGCAGTACTTC
CASSLWVSGQANYEQYF
>TRBD1|.|TRBJ1-2|TRBV7-9
TGTGCCAGCAGCTCAGAAAAAGGCCGGGACAGGGTTCCGTGGGGCTACACCTTC
CASSSEKGRDRVPWGYTF
>TRBD2|.|TRBJ2-1|TRBV6-5
TGTGCCAGCAGTTACAAAGCGGGAGTTTCCTACAATGAGCAGTTCTTC
CASSYKAGVSYNEQFF
>.|.|TRBJ2-2|TRBV4-1
TGCGCCAGCAGCGTTAGCGTGGACACCGGGGAGCTGTTTTTT
CASSVSVDTGELFF
>.|.|TRBJ1-5|TRBV28
TGTGCCAGCAGTTCGAAGCGGGTTCTCGGCTCAAGGCAGCCCCAGCATTTT
CASSSKRVLGSRQPQHF
>.|.|TRBJ1-6|TRBV9
TGTGCCAGCAGCGTGGGGGACACCGGCAATTCACCCCTCCACTTT
CASSVGDTGNSPLHF